Each of the 15 T cell receptor beta chains below was sequenced from the same sample in a study of blood T cell repertoires in COVID-19. The assay was immunoSEQ multiplex PCR, and TCRdb's table has in-frame clones only and misses some. Here the sample spans some 80,000 clones, 78% being singletons. The sample was peripheral blood. These receptors were obtained from a man in his sixties with COVID-19, enrolled during active disease.

The chain uses TRBV30 and TRBJ1-5; D is ambiguous. The germline V gene has CDR1 GTSNPN and CDR2 SVGIG (reference sequence). With 2 bases removed from V and 7 bases from J, the gap between germline ends came to 12 bases. This CDR3 region has 13 residues. The CDR3 here is CAWSQTLGQPQHF. The DNA of the CDR3 is TGTGCCTGGAGTCAGACTCTTGGACAGCCCCAGCATTTT. Filled out from reference TRBV30 and TRBJ1-5, the complete variable domain reads SQTIHQWPATLVQPVGSPLSLECTVEGTSNPNLYWYRQAAGRGLQLLFYSVGIGQISSEVPQNLSASRPQDRQFILSSKKLLLSDSGFYLCAWSQTLGQPQHFGDGTRLSIL.

Details on this clone: Other DNA sequences from this sample encode an identical CDR3 as well. CDR3: CASSIGGSYNEQFF. CDR3 bases: TGTGCCAGTAGTATTGGCGGGAGCTACAATGAGCAGTTCTTC. The chain combines TRBV19 with TRBJ2-1; the match to TRBD2 covers 7 bases. Germline V gene sequence: CDR1 LNHDA, CDR2 SQIVND (reference sequence). The CDR3 extends over 14 amino acids. V lost 3 bases and J lost 3; bases outside the gene matches: 2.

CDR3 sequence: CASSLGLAGQRAYEQYF. CDR3 DNA sequence: TGTGCCAGCAGCCTAGGACTAGCGGGGCAGAGGGCTTACGAGCAGTACTTC. This chain links TRBV5-4 with TRBJ2-7; 12 bases match TRBD2. The CDR3 consists of 17 residues. Trimming removed 4 bases from V and 4 bases from J; junction bases left unmatched: 12. Germline V gives CDR1 SGHNT, CDR2 YYREEE (reference sequence).

The chain is built from TRBV7-2 and TRBJ1-2; no clear D. Germline V gene data show CDR1 as SGHTA and CDR2 as FQGNSA. The CDR3 has 15 residues. Trimming pared 0 bases from V and 6 bases from J, leaving 14 bases between. Written as DNA, the CDR3 is TGTGCCAGCAGCTTAGCGAATGTGGCCCTCAATGGCTACACCTTC. Translation: CASSLANVALNGYTF.

This clone was counted only a few times. CDR3 region: CASSLEGAGANVLTF. CDR3 bases: TGTGCCAGCAGCTTAGAGGGGGCCGGGGCCAACGTCCTGACTTTC. The rearrangement joins TRBV5-4 to TRBJ2-6; 7 bases align to TRBD1. The germline CDR1 and CDR2 sequences are SGHNT and YYREEE (reference sequence). Losses at the gene ends were 2 bases for V and 4 bases for J; bases not matched to a gene: 3. The CDR3 has 15 residues. Full variable domain (remainder filled in from reference TRBV5-4 and TRBJ2-6): ETGVTQSPTHLIKTRGQQVTLRCSSQSGHNTVSWYQQALGQGPQFIFQYYREEENGRGNFPPRFSGLQFPNYSSELNVNALELDDSALYLCASSLEGAGANVLTFGAGSRLTVL.

V and J are TRBV11-2 and TRBJ1-2; D gene uncertain. CDR3 length: 13 amino acids. Trimming took 0 bases from V and 7 from J, leaving 9 bases between them. CDR1 and CDR2 (germline): SGHAT, FQNNGV. The CDR3 loop reads CASSLDGGLGYTF. Here the CDR3 DNA reads TGTGCCAGCAGCTTAGATGGAGGGCTTGGCTACACCTTC.

The rearrangement uses TRBV2 and TRBJ2-7; the D gene is possibly TRBD1 (5 bases). Germline loops: CDR1 SNHLY, CDR2 FYNNEI. The CDR3 contains 14 residues. V was cut by 6 bases and J by 2 bases, with 14 bases left in between. CDR3 nucleotides: TGTGCCAGCAGAGACCCCGGACATACCTACGAGCAGTACTTC. This gives the protein CASRDPGHTYEQYF. Full variable domain (remainder filled in from reference TRBV2 and TRBJ2-7): EPEVTQTPSHQVTQMGQEVILRCVPISNHLYFYWYRQILGQKVEFLVSFYNNEISEKSEIFDDQFSVERPDGSNFTLKIRSTKLEDSAMYFCASRDPGHTYEQYFGPGTRLTVT.

The chain couples TRBV9 to TRBJ2-7, with TRBD2 identical over 8 bases. V gave up 3 bases and J gave up 6 bases; unmatched junction bases: 23. The germline gives CDR1 SGDLS, CDR2 YYNGEE. The CDR3 sequence is 19 residues long. The CDR3 loop is CASSGRRNLRELAVFEQYF. CDR3 bases: TGTGCCAGCAGCGGAAGAAGGAATTTGAGGGAACTAGCGGTTTTCGAGCAGTACTTC.

The CDR3 here is CASKQGSINTIYF. CDR3 DNA sequence: TGTGCCAGTAAACAGGGAAGTATAAACACCATATATTTT. The chain has TRBV6-6 and TRBJ1-3, with D perhaps matching TRBD1 (6 bases). The CDR3 has 13 amino acids. Trimming shortened V by 9 bases and J by 6 bases, and 15 bases separated the two germline ends. CDR1 is MNHNY and CDR2 is SVGAGI in the germline V gene (reference sequence).

The V call is TRBV19, the J call TRBJ1-2; D may be TRBD1 (6 bases). The length of the CDR3 is 15 residues. Per germline, CDR1 LNHDA and CDR2 SQIVND (reference sequence). Trimming shortened V by 2 bases and J by 2 bases, and 12 bases separated the two germline ends. DNA for the CDR3: TGTGCCAGTAGTATAAGCCGACAGGCAAACTATGGCTACACCTTC. Amino acid sequence: CASSISRQANYGYTF.

This rearrangement joins TRBV19 to TRBJ1-5; D may be TRBD1 (6 bases). From germline, CDR1 is LNHDA and CDR2 SQIVND (reference sequence). The CDR3 is made up of 13 amino acids. V lost 7 bases and J lost 6, with 13 bases in between. CDR3 sequence (DNA): TGTGCCAGTAATCCAGGGGTCTTTCAGCCCCAGCATTTT. This codes for CASNPGVFQPQHF.

This CDR3 reads CASSFWGQPQETQYF. The CDR3 nucleotides read TGTGCCAGCAGCTTCTGGGGACAGCCTCAAGAGACCCAGTACTTC. The gene calls are TRBV11-2 and TRBJ2-5; TRBD1 agrees at 7 bases. The germline V gene encodes CDR1 SGHAT and CDR2 FQNNGV. V trimming: 3 bases; J trimming: 2 bases; junction bases outside the gene matches: 6. CDR3 size: 15 residues.

In its sample, this clone was seen a few times. The chain couples TRBV11-3 to TRBJ2-1; the D is unclear. This CDR3 is 15 amino acids long. Germline CDR1 SGHNT, CDR2 YENEEA. V was shortened by 5 bases and J by 7 bases, with 18 bases between the two germline ends. CDR3 DNA sequence: TGTGCCAGCAGCCCCCTCCCTAGAGGTAGAAATGAGCAGTTCTTC. It translates to CASSPLPRGRNEQFF.

The V gene is TRBV7-3, the J gene TRBJ2-1; 7 bases map to TRBD2. Trimming removed 7 bases from V and 8 bases from J; junction bases left unmatched: 8. CDR3 length: 13 amino acids. CDR1 and CDR2 (germline): SGHTA, FQGTGA. CDR3 residues: CASTTLGGDEQFF. The CDR3, as DNA: TGTGCCAGCACCACCCTGGGGGGGGATGAGCAGTTCTTC.

This clone was seen ten or more times. The J gene is TRBJ2-5, the V gene TRBV11-3; D might be TRBD2 (6 bases). Trimming cost V 1 base and J 4 bases, with 16 bases left between them. This CDR3 spans 16 amino acids. Per the germline V gene, CDR1 is SGHNT and CDR2 is YENEEA. In DNA, the CDR3 is TGTGCCAGCAGCTTAGGATCCGGCGGGGAGATAGAGACCCAGTACTTC. It yields the protein CASSLGSGGEIETQYF.